The 21 T cell receptor beta chains given below trace back to one sample, sequenced in a study of regulatory T cells in long-lasting Graves disease. Time point indicated: persistent/refractory GD, antithyroid drugs over 5 years with positive TRAb. The authors made the TCR library using RNA they extracted from PBMCs. Libraries of TCR beta came from iRepertoire HTBI primers plus Arm-PCR of CDR3 regions. TCRdb ran MiXCR on the multiplex PCR reads and lists one entry per CDR3 protein. The sample records fewer than 400,000 distinct CDR3 sequences, less than 25% being singletons. The sample here was peripheral blood mononuclear cells (PBMCs), taken when the disease was refractory, from a patient treated with antithyroid drugs. The receptors come from a female donor with Graves disease.

This clonotype has a count of ten or more. The chain combines TRBV11-2 with TRBJ1-2; the D is unclear. The length of the CDR3 is 12 residues. The germline V gene has CDR1 SGHAT and CDR2 FQNNGV. V lost 9 bases, J lost 0 bases, and 8 bases lay in between. CDR3 DNA sequence: TGTGCCAGTTCACAAGCTAACTATGGCTACACCTTC. The encoded protein is CASSQANYGYTF.

This clonotype was counted at least ten times. The CDR3 loop is CASSFRQNDGELFF. DNA for the CDR3: TGTGCCAGCAGTTTTAGACAAAACGACGGGGAGCTGTTTTTT. This sequence joins TRBV12-3 or TRBV12-4 and TRBJ2-2; D remains unclear. Trimming stripped 3 bases from V and 7 bases from J, with 12 bases between. The CDR3 is 14 amino acids.

The J gene is TRBJ2-7, the V gene TRBV20-1, with TRBD1 identical over 8 bases. Per the germline V gene, CDR1 is DFQATT and CDR2 is SNEGSKA (reference sequence). There are 13 residues in the CDR3. Trimming took 6 bases from V and 2 from J; bases not matched to a gene: 6. The CDR3 bases are TGCAGTGCGCGGACAGGGTCCACCTACGAGCAGTACTTC. Protein: CSARTGSTYEQYF.

At least ten counts were recorded for this clonotype. The chain couples TRBV28 to TRBJ2-1; D tentatively reads TRBD1 or TRBD2 (5 bases each). V was trimmed by 7 bases and J by 3 bases, leaving 16 bases between them. CDR1 and CDR2 (germline): MDHEN, SYDVKM. The CDR3 has 15 residues. The CDR3 sequence is CASTSGAGNYNEQFF. For the CDR3, the DNA is TGTGCCAGCACCTCCGGGGCAGGGAACTACAATGAGCAGTTCTTC.

The rearrangement joins TRBV20-1 to TRBJ2-7, with TRBD2 matching over 12 bases. This CDR3 region has 14 residues. Germline loops: CDR1 DFQATT, CDR2 SNEGSKA (reference sequence). Trimming removed 6 bases from V and 6 bases from J; junction bases left unmatched: 9. The CDR3 protein is CSAHLAGGPSEQYF. The CDR3 nucleotides read TGCAGTGCACACCTAGCGGGAGGGCCAAGCGAGCAGTACTTC.

This clonotype was seen many times. J is TRBJ1-1 and V is TRBV20-1; possibly TRBD1 for D (5 bases). In germline, CDR1 is DFQATT, CDR2 SNEGSKA (reference sequence). This CDR3 is 12 amino acids long. Trimming took off 5 bases at V and 3 bases at J, with 10 bases between the two ends. CDR3 DNA sequence: TGCAGTGCTGGGCAGGGAGACACTGAAGCTTTCTTT. As protein: CSAGQGDTEAFF.

V is TRBV20-1 and J is TRBJ1-3; D gene uncertain. This CDR3 is 14 amino acids long. V was shortened by 2 bases and J by 4 bases, with 12 bases between the two germline ends. Germline CDR1 DFQATT, CDR2 SNEGSKA (reference sequence). CDR3 sequence reads: CSARSVFEGNTIYF. CDR3 sequence (DNA): TGCAGTGCTAGATCAGTGTTTGAGGGAAACACCATATATTTT.

This clonotype has just a few counts. This chain connects TRBV19 to TRBJ2-5, with D perhaps assigned TRBD1 or TRBD2 (6 bases each). This CDR3 is built from 15 residues. The V end was cut by 3 bases, the J end by 5 bases, with 16 bases between. Per the germline V gene, CDR1 is LNHDA and CDR2 is SQIVND (reference sequence). This chain's CDR3 is CASSMNRDRGETQYF. Written as DNA, the CDR3 is TGTGCCAGTAGTATGAACAGGGACCGGGGGGAGACCCAGTACTTC.

This clonotype was observed many times. V is TRBV28 and J is TRBJ2-2; tentatively, D is TRBD1 (5 bases). The V end lost 10 bases, the J end lost 0 bases, and 21 bases lay between the germline ends. Germline loops: CDR1 MDHEN, CDR2 SYDVKM. This CDR3 spans 17 amino acids. The CDR3, as DNA: TGTGCCACCCAACAGTTAGGGGCCCATACGAACACCGGGGAGCTGTTTTTT. This translates into CATQQLGAHTNTGELFF.

This clonotype was observed a few times. This chain uses TRBV7-8 with TRBJ2-4; TRBD2 aligns across 16 bases. The germline V gene encodes CDR1 SGHVS and CDR2 FQNEAQ. This CDR3 is built from 17 residues. Germline trimming cut 2 bases from V and 8 bases from J; bases unmatched to any gene: 6. For the CDR3, the DNA is TGTGCCAGCAGCTTAAAGGAGGGGACTAGCGGGAGGGACATTCAGTACTTC. As protein: CASSLKEGTSGRDIQYF.

The chain recombines TRBV20-1 with TRBJ2-1; TRBD2 agrees at 10 bases. The CDR3 extends over 16 amino acids. Germline V gene data show CDR1 as DFQATT and CDR2 as SNEGSKA (reference sequence). V was pared by 3 bases and J by 6 bases, with 11 bases of the junction left unmatched. The CDR3: CSARASGGGVCNEQFF. CDR3 bases: TGCAGTGCTAGGGCTAGCGGGGGTGGCGTCTGCAATGAGCAGTTCTTC.

The V gene is TRBV7-3, the J gene TRBJ2-7; D perhaps matches TRBD2 (6 bases). Germline assignment: CDR1 SGHTA and CDR2 FQGTGA. With 5 bases removed from V and 3 bases from J, the gap between germline ends came to 17 bases. The CDR3 covers 15 residues. CDR3 residues: CASSVFAGPSYEQYF. In DNA, the CDR3 is TGTGCCAGCAGCGTTTTCGCGGGACCGAGCTACGAGCAGTACTTC.

This clonotype was picked up many times. This rearrangement joins TRBV28 to TRBJ2-7; 7 bases are a match to TRBD2. Germline CDR1 and CDR2: MDHEN and SYDVKM. The J segment lost 3 bases and the V segment lost 3 bases, leaving 14 bases of the junction unmatched. This CDR3 is 17 amino acids long. This CDR3 is CASSFGPPGGGGYEQYF. The CDR3, as DNA: TGTGCCAGCAGTTTTGGCCCGCCGGGGGGAGGAGGCTACGAGCAGTACTTC.

The sample holds many counts of this clonotype. The rearrangement links TRBV18 to TRBJ2-5; D possibly corresponds to TRBD2 (5 bases). Germline V lookup: CDR1 KGHSH, CDR2 LQKENI. This CDR3 is 13 amino acids long. The ends were cut back, 6 bases at V and 4 bases at J, with 12 bases in the middle. The CDR3 bases are TGTGCCAGCTCCCCGTACGGAGGAGAGACCCAGTACTTC. Translating gives CASSPYGGETQYF.

The J gene is TRBJ1-2, the V gene TRBV28; tentative D call: TRBD1 (5 bases). Looked up from germline, CDR1 is MDHEN and CDR2 is SYDVKM. CDR3 length: 12 residues. Trimming stripped 8 bases from V and 7 bases from J, with 14 bases between. The CDR3 region has the DNA TGTGCCAGCGCGGGCAGGGCTTTTGGCTACACCTTC. The encoded protein is CASAGRAFGYTF.

The gene calls are TRBV27 and TRBJ2-2; tentatively, D is TRBD1 (6 bases). CDR1 MNHEY and CDR2 SMNVEV come from the germline V gene (reference sequence). The CDR3 extends over 14 amino acids. V was clipped by 5 bases and J by 6 bases, with 13 bases between them. For the CDR3, the DNA is TGTGCCAGCAGTAACAGGGAAGGTGCCGGGGAGCTGTTTTTT. It specifies CASSNREGAGELFF.

About this clonotype: An end of the junction does not agree with germline; a read error may underlie this. This chain joins TRBV5-1 and TRBJ2-7, with 14 bases that match TRBD2. This CDR3 comprises 14 residues. CDR1 and CDR2 (germline): SGHRS, YFSETQ. The CDR3: CTSSAGLAGDEQYF. The CDR3 nucleotides read TGCACCAGCAGCGCGGGACTAGCGGGAGACGAGCAGTACTTC.

The rearrangement joins TRBV4-2 to TRBJ1-5, with TRBD1 matching over 7 bases. Trimming at V came to 0 bases and at J to 3 bases, leaving 2 bases not matched to a gene. CDR1 and CDR2 from the germline V gene are LGHNA and YNFKEQ. The CDR3 runs 15 residues. Here the CDR3 reads CASSQEGQSNQPQHF. The CDR3 DNA sequence: TGTGCCAGCAGCCAAGAGGGACAGTCCAATCAGCCCCAGCATTTT.

This clonotype was observed a single time. Just one base apart from a much larger clone, this may be a read error. The V and J genes are TRBV28 and TRBJ1-5; TRBD1 matches at 9 bases. From germline, CDR1 is MDHEN and CDR2 SYDVKM. The CDR3 runs to 14 residues. CDR3 nucleotide sequence: TGTGCCAACAGTTTTGACAGGGGGAGGAGGCCCCAGCATTTT. This gives the protein CANSFDRGRRPQHF.

V gene TRBV6-2 or TRBV6-3 combines with J gene TRBJ2-7; maybe TRBD2 (5 bases). The CDR3 spans 16 residues. V was clipped by 6 bases and J by 6 bases, with 24 bases between them. Germline assignment: CDR1 MNHEY and CDR2 SVGEGT. The CDR3 protein is CASRPRGLKEVVEQYF. The CDR3 bases are TGTGCCAGCAGGCCCCGCGGGTTAAAGGAAGTGGTCGAGCAGTACTTC.

A remark on this clonotype: A much larger clone lies one base from this, so it may be a read error. The chain uses TRBV11-2 and TRBJ1-1; 11 bases are shared with TRBD1. Germline CDR1 is SGHAT and CDR2 is FQNNGV. CDR3 length: 15 residues. CDR3 loop: CAGSLAPGQGAEAFF. As DNA, the CDR3 is TGTGCCGGCAGCTTAGCTCCGGGACAGGGGGCTGAAGCTTTCTTT.